The clone carrying this T cell receptor beta chain occurred a few times. Its antigen remains unidentified. This sample stems from a study of blood T cells in healthy people across ages. The study, taken as a whole, reports: The fall in TCR beta diversity per million T cells was roughly linear with age.

V dropped 4 bases and J dropped 7 bases, with 16 bases sitting between them. The V gene's germline CDR1 is MGHRA and CDR2 YSYEKL. The CDR3 loop spans 15 amino acids. The authors ran a second PCR of about 7 to 11 cycles using a sample-barcoded 5' primer and a J-beta primer mix. A single record per CDR3 protein comes from TCRdb applying MiXCR to the 5' RACE reads. The sample records about 1.5 million distinct CDR3 sequences, 40% to 45% being singletons. J is TRBJ1-4 and V is TRBV4-1; TRBD1 is a possible D gene (6 bases). Specimen: blood. The TCR sequence derives from a woman aged 18-29 years in good health. The DNA for the CDR3 is TGCGCCAGCAGCCCTCTACAGGGAAGGAGTGAAAAACTGTTTTTT. It specifies CASSPLQGRSEKLFF.